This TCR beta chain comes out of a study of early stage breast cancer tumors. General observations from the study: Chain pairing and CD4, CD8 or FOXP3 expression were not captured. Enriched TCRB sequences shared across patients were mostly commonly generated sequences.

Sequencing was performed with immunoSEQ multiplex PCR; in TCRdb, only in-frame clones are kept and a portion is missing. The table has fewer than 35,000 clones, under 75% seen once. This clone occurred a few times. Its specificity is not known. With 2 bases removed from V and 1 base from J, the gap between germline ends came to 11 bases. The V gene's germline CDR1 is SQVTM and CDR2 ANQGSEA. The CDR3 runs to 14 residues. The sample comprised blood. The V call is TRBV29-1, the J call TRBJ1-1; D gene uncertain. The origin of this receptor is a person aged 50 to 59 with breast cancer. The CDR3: CSVESALQNTEAFF. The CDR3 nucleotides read TGCAGCGTTGAATCGGCTCTTCAGAACACTGAAGCTTTCTTT.